The following is a TCR beta chain sequence with its context. This clonotype was seen many times. What this receptor recognizes is not known. No much larger clonotype is one base removed from it; base qualities were not supplied. This specimen's time point label, interpreted: pre-sensitization, week 0. The meaning of the sample's treatment or condition label: therapeutic diphenylcyclopropenone sensitization with weekly scalp DPC. At each patch-test visit, blood was drawn before the patch test was applied. Patients were eligible if aged 18 to 70, diagnosed with alopecia and judged suitable for DPC therapy, and pregnant patients were excluded. Unfractionated whole blood was collected in Tempus Blood RNA tubes, and total RNA was extracted from that blood. These data are taken from a study of human T cells and chemical hapten exposure (dated by TCRdb to the early 2020s). Regarding the study in general: For sensitization, 2% DPC in acetone was applied to an approximately 2 cm by approximately 2 cm area of upper inner arm skin. Patch tests used Finn chambers with 0.01% DPC on the upper back, scored after 6 days by International Contact Dermatitis Research Group standards. Blood samples were taken from patients before sensitization (week 0) and then at 2, 6 and about 24 weeks after DPC sensitization. Around 30 alopecia patients provided blood for TCR sequencing at one to four time points (pre-sensitization, 2, 6 and 24 weeks). Libraries were pooled for sequencing, and variation in per-sample TCR yields was attributed mainly to small differences in library volumes within the pool. Throughout the roughly 25-week study period, patients were also given weekly therapeutic DPC doses on the scalp. This study followed changes in the peripheral blood TCR repertoire in vivo during primary and secondary sensitization of alopecia patients to the hapten diphenylcyclopropenone (DPC). The patient cohort, mostly female, included alopecia areata with under or over 50% scalp involvement, alopecia totalis and alopecia universalis.

The library was produced with RACE. Sequencing took place on a NextSeq 500. Library preparation attached unique molecular identifiers to individual cDNA molecules for quantitative, reproducible TCR counting. Both TCR alpha and TCR beta chains were sequenced from each blood RNA sample. In the source study's methods: Samples had a median of around 92,000 TCRs, with a range from 23,224 to 690,600. V, J and CDR3 annotation of the TCR reads was performed with the Decombinator software suite. Every sample was subsampled to the same number of TCRs (28,000) for the PS versus PT1 abundance plots. Expanded TCRs were defined as absent before sensitization and observed at least eight times at the 2-week time point. Starting from the raw public reads, TCRdb applied fastp trimming at Q25, assembled clones with MiXCR and retained in-frame beta chains. Every distinct CDR3 protein forms one entry, paired with its most common genes and DNA. For this entry, the V and J calls and clone size follow TCRdb and not the study's own pipeline. The table for this sample lists around 100,000 distinct CDR3 sequences; about a tenth of them were counted only once. The ten largest clones capture about 3% of the sample.

Summary of the overall study and its limitations: A positive correlation was found between the number of PT1 expanded TCRs and patch test score, with significance reached at thresholds 8, 16 and 32 but not 4. Compared with pre-sensitization or healthy control sets, expanded TCRs formed significantly more large CDR3 similarity clusters, which is consistent with antigen-driven responses. Because every patient had alopecia, a presumed autoimmune disease, the patients' immune response might differ from that of healthy individuals. Repeated subsampling changed both the strength of the expansion versus patch-test correlation and the threshold at which that correlation became significant. The number of TCRs above 1 in 1000 frequency did not change with DPC sensitization; there was no evidence of global repertoire structure alterations.

This clonotype was sampled from a woman aged 55-69 years with alopecia areata. Some clones in this sample may be carry-over from other donors' samples. This sample comprised whole blood, obtained in connection with sensitization to the hapten diphenylcyclopropenone (DPC).

The sequenced DNA: TGTGCCAGCAGACCAACTAGCGGGGGGCCAAATGAGCAGTTCTTC. Translated, this is CASRPTSGGPNEQFF. This chain joins TRBV5-4 to TRBJ2-1; TRBD2 agrees with 12 junctional bases. The germline V gene encodes CDR1 SGHNT and CDR2 YYREEE (reference sequence). Trimming removed 5 bases from V and 7 bases from J; the gene matches leave 7 bases unexplained. The CDR3 starts with the cysteine, ends with the phenylalanine, and has 15 residues. Just the 45-base CDR3 DNA is kept, in frame starting at base 1. The full variable domain, completed from the reference TRBV5-4 and TRBJ2-1 proteins outside the CDR3, reads ETGVTQSPTHLIKTRGQQVTLRCSSQSGHNTVSWYQQALGQGPQFIFQYYREEENGRGNFPPRFSGLQFPNYSSELNVNALELDDSALYLCASRPTSGGPNEQFFGPGTRLTVL.